This passage covers 9 T cell receptor beta chains from one sample sequenced in a study of T cell responses to AZD1222 COVID-19 vaccine. Produced via immunoSEQ multiplex PCR; TCRdb's table is partial and in-frame only. The data hold around 150,000 clones, with over 75% observed a single time. The starting material was peripheral blood, obtained 28 days after the second AZD1222 dose. These receptors all come from an adult who received the AZD1222 COVID-19 vaccine.

This chain uses TRBV14 with TRBJ2-1, with TRBD1 as a possible D gene (6 bases). The CDR3 is made up of 18 amino acids. Looked up from germline, CDR1 is SGHDN and CDR2 is FVKESK. V dropped 0 bases and J dropped 4 bases, with 19 bases sitting between them. CDR3 amino acids: CASSQDKKGFTGYNEQFF. In DNA, the CDR3 is TGTGCCAGCAGCCAAGATAAGAAGGGGTTTACAGGGTACAATGAGCAGTTCTTC.

This chain connects TRBV4-1 to TRBJ2-7; either TRBD1 or TRBD2 may fit D (5 bases each). This CDR3 is built from 13 residues. V dropped 3 bases and J dropped 4 bases, with 10 bases sitting between them. Per germline, CDR1 MGHRA and CDR2 YSYEKL. CDR3 DNA sequence: TGCGCCAGCAGCCAGGGGGACCTATACGAGCAGTACTTC. It is translated as CASSQGDLYEQYF.

This clone was seen only once. This chain uses TRBV13 with TRBJ1-2, with TRBD1 as a possible D gene (6 bases). V dropped 4 bases and J dropped 8 bases, with 20 bases sitting between them. CDR1 is PRHDT and CDR2 is FYEKMQ in the germline V gene (reference sequence). CDR3 length: 15 amino acids. As DNA, the CDR3 is TGTGCCAGCAGCTCCAACAGGGAAATAAATGAGGGCTACACCTTC. It translates to CASSSNREINEGYTF.

The V and J genes are TRBV19 and TRBJ1-5; no firm D call. From germline, CDR1 is LNHDA and CDR2 SQIVND (reference sequence). The CDR3 totals 16 residues. V was shortened by 5 bases and J by 0 bases, with 14 bases between the two germline ends. The CDR3 coding sequence is TGTGCCAGTAGTGGACTGGGAGTGCGTAGCAATCAGCCCCAGCATTTT. The encoded protein is CASSGLGVRSNQPQHF.

This clone was observed once. This chain links TRBV6-5 with TRBJ1-4; D unclear. This CDR3 is 12 amino acids long. Trimming stripped 7 bases from V and 3 bases from J, with 6 bases between. CDR1 and CDR2 from the germline V gene are MNHEY and SVGAGI. This CDR3 is CASTRANEKLFF. CDR3 in DNA: TGTGCCAGCACCCGGGCTAATGAAAAACTGTTTTTT.

CDR3 in DNA: TGTGCCAGCAGCCACCAATACGAGCAGTACTTC. Protein product: CASSHQYEQYF. The rearrangement joins TRBV7-8 to TRBJ2-7; unclear D gene. CDR1 is SGHVS and CDR2 is FQNEAQ in the germline V gene. V dropped 5 bases and J dropped 4 bases, with 6 bases sitting between them. This CDR3 has 11 amino acids.

This chain links TRBV3-1 (or the pseudogene TRBV3-2) with TRBJ2-1, with TRBD2 matching over 10 bases. V lost 1 base and J lost 7; bases outside the gene matches: 7. The V gene's germline CDR1 is LGHDT and CDR2 YNNKEL (reference sequence). The CDR3 totals 16 residues. In DNA form, the CDR3 reads TGTGCCAGCAGCCAAGGGGGAACTAGCGGGACAAATGAGCAGTTCTTC. Translation gives CASSQGGTSGTNEQFF.

V and J are TRBV19 and TRBJ1-1; no firm D call. Germline V gene sequence: CDR1 LNHDA, CDR2 SQIVND (reference sequence). The V end was cut by 7 bases, the J end by 4 bases, with 13 bases between. CDR3 length: 13 residues. CDR3 DNA sequence: TGTGCCAGTACCATTTCGGTAGGCACTGAAGCTTTCTTT. Residues: CASTISVGTEAFF.

The chain joins TRBV27 to TRBJ2-7, with D hard to call. Germline values: CDR1 MNHEY, CDR2 SMNVEV (reference sequence). Trimming removed 0 bases from V and 0 bases from J, with 6 bases in between. CDR3 length: 14 residues. The CDR3: CASSLSQLSYEQYF. For the CDR3, the DNA is TGTGCCAGCAGTTTATCGCAACTCTCCTACGAGCAGTACTTC.